What follows are 7 T cell receptor beta chains derived from one specimen sequenced in a study of cytomegalovirus exposure and HLA in healthy donors. Researchers ran the PCR with 60 Vbeta and 13 Jbeta primers. Profiled with immunoSEQ multiplex PCR; TCRdb holds only in-frame clones, not every one. Of more than 100,000 clones detected, 74% appear once; the ten largest clones hold under 6.5%. Sequenced material: PBMCs. All receptors come from a woman aged 50 to 60 in good health and CMV-seropositive.

This sequence joins TRBV6-5 and TRBJ2-3; TRBD2 matches 9 bases. The CDR3 covers 15 residues. Trimming took 5 bases from V and 0 from J; bases not matched to a gene: 3. Germline values: CDR1 MNHEY, CDR2 SVGAGI. CDR3 region: CASSPLAGSTDTQYF. The CDR3 bases are TGTGCCAGCAGTCCCCTAGCGGGGAGCACAGATACGCAGTATTTT.

This clone was found a few times. CDR3 residues: CASSVAGAYEQYF. In DNA form, the CDR3 reads TGTGCCAGCAGTGTAGCGGGCGCCTACGAGCAGTACTTC. The chain has TRBV2 and TRBJ2-7; 7 nucleotides line up with TRBD2. Germline CDR1 SNHLY, CDR2 FYNNEI. V dropped 4 bases and J dropped 2; count of bases not matched to a gene: 2. The CDR3 is 13 residues long. Combining the CDR3 with reference TRBV2 and TRBJ2-7 gives the whole variable domain EPEVTQTPSHQVTQMGQEVILRCVPISNHLYFYWYRQILGQKVEFLVSFYNNEISEKSEIFDDQFSVERPDGSNFTLKIRSTKLEDSAMYFCASSVAGAYEQYFGPGTRLTVT.

The chain uses TRBV6-9 and TRBJ2-1, with D maybe TRBD2 (6 bases). CDR1 MNHGY and CDR2 SVAAGI come from the germline V gene. V lost 0 bases, J lost 0 bases, and 9 bases lay in between. The CDR3 length is 16 residues. The CDR3 loop is CASSYSGGSSYNEQFF. CDR3 DNA sequence: TGTGCCAGCAGTTATTCGGGGGGTAGCTCCTACAATGAGCAGTTCTTC.

The chain has TRBV9 and TRBJ1-4; D is possibly TRBD1 (5 bases). This CDR3 comprises 16 residues. Trimming cost V 5 bases and J 0 bases, with 14 bases left between them. Germline V gene data show CDR1 as SGDLS and CDR2 as YYNGEE. The CDR3 DNA reads as TGTGCCAGCAGACGACAGTTTGGGGCAACTAATGAAAAACTGTTTTTT. Encoded protein: CASRRQFGATNEKLFF.

This clone showed up just a few times. The chain recombines TRBV27 with TRBJ2-3; 8 positions agree with TRBD2. There are 17 residues in the CDR3. The V segment lost 5 bases and the J segment 4 bases; nucleotides outside the gene matches: 14. Germline V gives CDR1 MNHEY, CDR2 SMNVEV (reference sequence). CDR3 sequence reads: CASSGGWGTSSSDTQYF. The CDR3, as DNA: TGTGCCAGCAGTGGGGGTTGGGGGACTAGTTCCTCAGATACGCAGTATTTT.

The chain is built from TRBV15 and TRBJ1-3, with 9 positions matching TRBD1. Germline CDR1 LNHNV, CDR2 YYDKDF (reference sequence). V was pared by 5 bases and J by 4 bases, with 6 bases of the junction left unmatched. The CDR3 consists of 15 residues. DNA of the CDR3: TGTGCCACCAGCTCGCGACAGGGGGAAGGAAACACCATATATTTT. It yields the protein CATSSRQGEGNTIYF.

This clone has only a few counts. This rearrangement joins TRBV11-2 to TRBJ1-1; possible D gene TRBD1, 6 bases. Trimming left V 1 base short and J 7 bases short, with 13 bases between. This CDR3 spans 14 amino acids. Germline assignment: CDR1 SGHAT and CDR2 FQNNGV. The CDR3 DNA is TGTGCCAGCAGCTTAGTTCAACTGGGACATGAAGCTTTCTTT. This sequence encodes CASSLVQLGHEAFF.